The 26 T cell receptor beta chains reported below all come from one sample, sequenced in a study of response to subunit inactivated influenza vaccine. TCRdb independently ran MiXCR on the RT-PCR reads; one entry per CDR3 protein. This sample has a few hundred thousand distinct CDR3 sequences, with around 13% found just once. This material consisted of PBMCs from blood, taken 11 to 12 days after vaccination. These receptors were collected from a man aged 50-59 years who received an inactivated influenza vaccine.

V and J are TRBV5-5 and TRBJ1-1; no reliable D call. V was cut by 1 base and J by 5 bases, with 9 bases left in between. CDR3 length: 13 residues. Germline V gives CDR1 SGHKS, CDR2 YYEKEE (reference sequence). The DNA of the CDR3 is TGTGCCAGCAGCTTGTTCCCAGAAACTGAAGCTTTCTTT. This sequence encodes CASSLFPETEAFF.

Only a few counts were recorded for this clonotype. The chain is built from TRBV20-1 and TRBJ2-4; a possible D gene is TRBD1 (5 bases). This CDR3 contains 13 residues. The V and J ends lost 5 bases and 0 bases respectively, with 8 bases between them. Germline V gene data show CDR1 as DFQATT and CDR2 as SNEGSKA (reference sequence). CDR3 amino acids: CSAQRGAKNIQYF. CDR3 nucleotide sequence: TGCAGTGCTCAAAGGGGAGCCAAAAACATTCAGTACTTC.

This clonotype showed up just a few times. The chain carries TRBV6-2 or TRBV6-3 and TRBJ2-3; TRBD1 matches at 9 bases. The CDR3 consists of 17 residues. Per germline, CDR1 MNHEY and CDR2 SVGEGT. The ends lost 6 bases at V and 2 bases at J; junction bases unmatched: 12. The CDR3 protein is CASSRTGEYPLTDTQYF. The CDR3 DNA sequence: TGTGCCAGCAGCAGGACAGGGGAGTACCCCCTCACAGATACGCAGTATTTT.

The chain combines TRBV3-1 with TRBJ2-7; 9 nucleotides line up with TRBD1. Germline-derived CDR1 and CDR2 are LGHDT and YNNKEL (reference sequence). The CDR3 covers 14 residues. With V trimmed by 3 bases and J by 5 bases, 5 bases remained unmatched. CDR3: CASSHRTGEDEQYF. In DNA, the CDR3 is TGTGCCAGCAGCCATCGGACAGGGGAGGACGAGCAGTACTTC.

This clonotype was observed a few times. The chain employs TRBV5-1 and TRBJ1-2; no reliable D call. There are 14 residues in the CDR3. CDR1 is SGHRS and CDR2 is YFSETQ in the germline V gene. V was cut by 0 bases and J by 6 bases, with 12 bases left in between. CDR3 amino acids: CASSLASGVDGYTF. CDR3 coding DNA: TGCGCCAGCAGCTTGGCCTCCGGGGTAGATGGCTACACCTTC.

This clonotype was seen at least ten times. The V call is TRBV12-3 or TRBV12-4, the J call TRBJ2-1; 10 nucleotides agree with TRBD2. V shed 2 bases and J 5 bases; nucleotides not matched to a gene: 3. The CDR3 sequence is 15 residues long. The CDR3 sequence: CASSLPSGSDNEQFF. The CDR3 DNA sequence: TGTGCCAGCAGTTTACCTAGCGGGAGCGACAATGAGCAGTTCTTC.

This chain uses TRBV20-1 with TRBJ2-3; the match to TRBD2 covers 8 bases. In germline, CDR1 is DFQATT, CDR2 SNEGSKA (reference sequence). CDR3 length equals 15 residues. The junction had 5 bases not matched to a gene; V was cut back by 3 bases and J by 0 bases. The DNA of the CDR3 is TGCAGTGCTAGTGCCCGGGAGGGTAGCACAGATACGCAGTATTTT. This encodes CSASAREGSTDTQYF.

The chain employs TRBV28 and TRBJ2-2, with TRBD1 identical over 9 bases. V lost 2 bases and J lost 0; bases outside the gene matches: 10. Germline loops: CDR1 MDHEN, CDR2 SYDVKM. This CDR3 is built from 19 residues. CDR3 protein: CASSLVGQGTGPNTGELFF. DNA for the CDR3: TGTGCCAGCAGTTTAGTTGGACAGGGGACCGGACCGAACACCGGGGAGCTGTTTTTT.

This clonotype showed up just a few times. The rearrangement uses TRBV12-3 or TRBV12-4 and TRBJ2-1; TRBD2 agrees at 7 bases. V trimming: 6 bases; J trimming: 8 bases; junction bases outside the gene matches: 10. The CDR3 loop spans 14 amino acids. The CDR3 sequence is CASRGLTDVDEQFF. The CDR3 coding sequence is TGTGCCAGCAGGGGACTAACAGACGTCGATGAGCAGTTCTTC.

The chain couples TRBV19 to TRBJ2-5; TRBD2 matches at 9 bases. Germline values: CDR1 LNHDA, CDR2 SQIVND (reference sequence). The CDR3 extends over 14 amino acids. Unmatched junction bases numbered 5, after V lost 4 bases and J lost 5 bases. The CDR3 DNA is TGTGCCAGTAGTAGTAGCGGGAGAGGGGAGACCCAGTACTTC. Amino acid sequence: CASSSSGRGETQYF.

In this sample, this clonotype turned up a few times. CDR3 DNA: TGTGCCAGCAGCCGTACACAGGGTCGGAATGAAAAACTGTTTTTT. Its protein product is CASSRTQGRNEKLFF. This chain uses TRBV4-2 with TRBJ1-4; the D gene is possibly TRBD1 (6 bases). Germline-derived CDR1 and CDR2 are LGHNA and YNFKEQ. This CDR3 region has 15 residues. Trimming shortened V by 4 bases and J by 5 bases, and 14 bases separated the two germline ends.

The J gene is TRBJ1-4, the V gene TRBV5-1; no clear D. Trimming left V 4 bases short and J 6 bases short, with 13 bases between. The CDR3 spans 14 residues. The V gene's germline CDR1 is SGHRS and CDR2 YFSETQ. CDR3 DNA: TGCGCCAGCAGCCTATGGGGTCCGGATGAAAAACTGTTTTTT. Translation: CASSLWGPDEKLFF.

The rearrangement joins TRBV5-5 to TRBJ1-5; D is perhaps TRBD1 (5 bases). The CDR3 covers 14 residues. Germline V gene sequence: CDR1 SGHKS, CDR2 YYEKEE (reference sequence). Trimming shortened V by 4 bases and J by 8 bases, and 16 bases separated the two germline ends. In DNA, the CDR3 is TGTGCCAGCAGCCGAGGGGAGGGCGTGGAGCCCCAGCATTTT. It specifies CASSRGEGVEPQHF. Filled out from reference TRBV5-5 and TRBJ1-5, the complete variable domain reads DAGVTQSPTHLIKTRGQQVTLRCSPISGHKSVSWYQQVLGQGPQFIFQYYEKEERGRGNFPDRFSARQFPNYSSELNVNALLLGDSALYLCASSRGEGVEPQHFGDGTRLSIL.

V and J are TRBV29-1 and TRBJ1-2, with D hard to call. Trimming removed 6 bases from V and 4 bases from J, with 15 bases in between. The germline CDR1 and CDR2 sequences are SQVTM and ANQGSEA. This CDR3 is built from 13 residues. CDR3 nucleotide sequence: TGCAGCGTAGACCTGACACACGGCTATGGCTACACCTTC. Translation: CSVDLTHGYGYTF.

This sequence joins TRBV18 and TRBJ2-3, with TRBD2 matching over 10 bases. CDR1 and CDR2 from the germline V gene are KGHSH and LQKENI. V trimming: 3 bases; J trimming: 6 bases; junction bases outside the gene matches: 6. This CDR3 has 15 amino acids. CDR3 loop: CASSPLAGVGDTQYF. CDR3 coding DNA: TGTGCCAGCTCACCGCTAGCGGGAGTGGGGGATACGCAGTATTTT.

The chain employs TRBV28 and TRBJ2-2; D possibly matches TRBD1 or TRBD2 (6 bases each). Germline CDR1 is MDHEN and CDR2 is SYDVKM. The CDR3 loop spans 18 amino acids. V was trimmed by 3 bases and J by 1 base, leaving 18 bases between them. CDR3 nucleotide sequence: TGTGCCAGCAGTTTCCCGCTGGGGGGCGGGGTGAACACCGGGGAGCTGTTTTTT. This gives the protein CASSFPLGGGVNTGELFF.

The V and J genes are TRBV20-1 and TRBJ2-7; 10 bases map to TRBD1. Germline V CDR1 and CDR2: DFQATT, SNEGSKA (reference sequence). The V and J ends lost 6 bases and 1 base, in that order; junction bases with no gene match: 3. The CDR3 totals 13 residues. CDR3 nucleotides: TGCAGTGCCGCGGACAGGGGGTCCTACGAGCAGTACTTC. Its translation is CSAADRGSYEQYF.

The rearrangement uses TRBV3-1 and TRBJ2-7, with 11 bases fitting TRBD2. The V and J ends lost 5 bases and 1 base, in that order; junction bases with no gene match: 7. CDR1 is LGHDT and CDR2 is YNNKEL in the germline V gene (reference sequence). The CDR3 contains 16 residues. This CDR3 reads CASSYSTSGGSYEQYF. Written as DNA, the CDR3 is TGTGCCAGCAGCTACTCAACTAGCGGGGGATCCTACGAGCAGTACTTC.

This clonotype was counted a few times. The V call is TRBV3-1, the J call TRBJ2-2, with 11 bases matching TRBD2. This CDR3 has 17 amino acids. Per germline, CDR1 LGHDT and CDR2 YNNKEL (reference sequence). The junction had 7 bases not matched to a gene; V was cut back by 4 bases and J by 3 bases. The CDR3 here is CASSPPTSGTYTGELFF. In DNA, the CDR3 is TGTGCCAGCAGCCCCCCGACTAGCGGGACTTACACCGGGGAGCTGTTTTTT.

There are a few counts of this clonotype. The chain carries TRBV3-1 and TRBJ2-1; 11 bases map to TRBD2. The ends lost 3 bases at V and 2 bases at J; junction bases unmatched: 3. Per the germline V gene, CDR1 is LGHDT and CDR2 is YNNKEL (reference sequence). CDR3 size: 16 residues. CDR3 nucleotide sequence: TGTGCCAGCAGCCAGCGTAGCGGGAGGGCCTACAATGAGCAGTTCTTC. It encodes CASSQRSGRAYNEQFF.

In its sample, this clonotype was seen a few times. This chain links TRBV27 with TRBJ2-4; weak D call: TRBD1 (5 bases). The length of the CDR3 is 13 residues. Germline V gene data show CDR1 as MNHEY and CDR2 as SMNVEV (reference sequence). V was trimmed by 2 bases and J by 6 bases, leaving 8 bases between them. The CDR3 sequence is CASSLTGTNIQYF. In nucleotides, the CDR3 is TGTGCCAGCAGTTTAACAGGAACAAACATTCAGTACTTC.

This clonotype was observed a handful of times. V gene TRBV6-1 combines with J gene TRBJ1-4, with 7 bases fitting TRBD1. Per germline, CDR1 MNHNS and CDR2 SASEGT. V dropped 7 bases and J dropped 0; count of bases not matched to a gene: 14. The CDR3 extends over 18 amino acids. In DNA, the CDR3 is TGTGCCAGCAAGCCGGGACAGACAAGCCCTGCAACTAATGAAAAACTGTTTTTT. Encoded protein: CASKPGQTSPATNEKLFF.

This clonotype appeared a few times. The V call is TRBV10-3, the J call TRBJ2-3, with unresolved D. Trimming took 6 bases from V and 4 from J, leaving 11 bases between them. Germline CDR1 ENHRY, CDR2 SYGVKD. The CDR3 runs 13 residues. This CDR3 reads CAISLPLADTQYF. CDR3 nucleotides: TGTGCCATCAGCCTCCCCCTCGCAGATACGCAGTATTTT.

This clonotype has ten or more counts. The chain carries TRBV9 and TRBJ2-2, with D possibly being TRBD2 (5 bases). The CDR3 has 14 amino acids. V lost 2 bases and J 5 bases, leaving 10 bases between the germline ends. Germline CDR1 SGDLS, CDR2 YYNGEE. The CDR3 sequence: CASSVEGWTGELFF. Written as DNA, the CDR3 is TGTGCCAGCAGCGTTGAGGGTTGGACCGGGGAGCTGTTTTTT.

The V gene is TRBV6-5, the J gene TRBJ1-6, with D unclear. Germline loops: CDR1 MNHEY, CDR2 SVGAGI. The V gene lost 0 bases and the J gene lost 7 bases, with 13 bases spanning the gap. This CDR3 contains 16 residues. The CDR3 DNA reads as TGTGCCAGCAGTTACTCGATCGCCGGGAAAAATTCACCCCTCCACTTT. Translation: CASSYSIAGKNSPLHF.

The rearrangement joins TRBV6-2 or TRBV6-3 to TRBJ2-5; 11 nucleotides agree with TRBD2. Germline CDR1 reads MNHEY; CDR2 reads SVGEGT. The length of the CDR3 is 18 residues. The ends lost 1 base at V and 2 bases at J; junction bases unmatched: 9. The CDR3 DNA reads TGTGCCAGCAGTTACTGGCTAGGACTAGCGGGTTCTCAAGAGACCCAGTACTTC. Its translation is CASSYWLGLAGSQETQYF.